In its sample, the clone carrying this T cell receptor beta chain was seen once. What it recognizes is unknown. The germline V and J ends were trimmed by 1 base and 9 bases, with 13 bases remaining between them. Germline V gene sequence: CDR1 MGHRA, CDR2 YSYEKL. The CDR3 runs 14 residues. The assay was immunoSEQ multiplex PCR, and TCRdb's table has in-frame clones only and misses some. The sample shows about 34,000 clones, around 87% of them seen only once. Time point given: week 47, end of study. Vaccination used 300 ug of mutant IDH1 20-mer peptide per dose, with topical imiquimod. Scheduled for weeks 1, 3, 5, 7, 11, 15, 19 and 23, eight vaccinations were given to patients. The sample belongs to a study of a mutant IDH1 vaccine in newly diagnosed glioma. Overall study context: The start of vaccination came 4-6 weeks after radiotherapy alone, or with temozolomide cycles. Pretreatment consisted of radiotherapy, temozolomide, or both, with most receiving both. General study points: Pseudoprogression seemingly bore no relation to changes in top peripheral T cell clonotypes.

The gene calls are TRBV4-1 and TRBJ2-1; D remains ambiguous. The TCR was taken from a woman in her 30s with glioma. The source was PBMCs, collected from a glioma patient whose treatment included an IDH1 peptide vaccine. CDR3 in amino acids: CASSQVTGLGEQFF. The CDR3 DNA is TGCGCCAGCAGCCAAGTAACCGGGCTAGGTGAGCAGTTCTTC.